Detailed here is one TCR beta chain. The data are from a study of control samples from healthy donors and cancer patients. Assay: immunoSEQ multiplex PCR; the TCRdb copy retains only in-frame clones and omits some. The sample carries under 200,000 clones, approximately 93% recorded once. This CDR3 comprises 13 residues. The germline V and J ends were trimmed by 3 bases and 6 bases, with 11 bases remaining between them. The sample consisted of blood. The chain uses TRBV12-3 or TRBV12-4 and TRBJ1-1, with D tentatively TRBD1 (5 bases). The clonotype comes from a woman between 35 and 50 years old in good health. The CDR3 bases are TGTGCCAGCAGTTTTGGGGGGTCGGCTGAAGCTTTCTTT. Translation: CASSFGGSAEAFF.